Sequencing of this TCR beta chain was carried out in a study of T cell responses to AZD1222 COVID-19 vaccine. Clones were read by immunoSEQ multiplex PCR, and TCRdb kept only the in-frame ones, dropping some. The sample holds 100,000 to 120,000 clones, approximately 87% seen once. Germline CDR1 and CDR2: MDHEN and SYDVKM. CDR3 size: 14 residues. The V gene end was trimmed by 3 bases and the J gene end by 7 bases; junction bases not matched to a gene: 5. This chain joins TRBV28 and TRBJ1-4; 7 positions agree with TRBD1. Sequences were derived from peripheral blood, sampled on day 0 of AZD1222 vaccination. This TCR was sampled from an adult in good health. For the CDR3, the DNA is TGTGCCAGCAGTTTCGCCCAGGGGGGTGAAAAACTGTTTTTT. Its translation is CASSFAQGGEKLFF.